The present T cell receptor beta chain was sequenced within a study of identifying expanded T cells in peripheral blood. V was clipped by 7 bases and J by 0 bases, with 13 bases between them. The CDR3 runs 14 residues. CDR1 LNHNV and CDR2 YYDKDF come from the germline V gene (reference sequence). Only in-frame clones appear in the TCRdb table, and some are missing; sequencing was by immunoSEQ multiplex PCR. The profile shows more than 80,000 clones, about nine tenths of them singletons. This clone was observed once. Its antigen remains unidentified. Study results and limitations: Across healthy donors, higher total template counts meant significantly greater approximately 2-week count variance. Over around two and four weeks, about 15 and 19 clones changed, versus approximately 1.2 between replicates.

No infections or other immune events were documented during collection. This receptor was identified in a person aged 18-69 years in good health. The gene calls are TRBV15 and TRBJ2-7; D ambiguous. Sequencing input: blood. This CDR3 is CATTQLGTSYEQYF. CDR3 in DNA: TGTGCCACCACCCAACTGGGCACCTCCTACGAGCAGTACTTC.